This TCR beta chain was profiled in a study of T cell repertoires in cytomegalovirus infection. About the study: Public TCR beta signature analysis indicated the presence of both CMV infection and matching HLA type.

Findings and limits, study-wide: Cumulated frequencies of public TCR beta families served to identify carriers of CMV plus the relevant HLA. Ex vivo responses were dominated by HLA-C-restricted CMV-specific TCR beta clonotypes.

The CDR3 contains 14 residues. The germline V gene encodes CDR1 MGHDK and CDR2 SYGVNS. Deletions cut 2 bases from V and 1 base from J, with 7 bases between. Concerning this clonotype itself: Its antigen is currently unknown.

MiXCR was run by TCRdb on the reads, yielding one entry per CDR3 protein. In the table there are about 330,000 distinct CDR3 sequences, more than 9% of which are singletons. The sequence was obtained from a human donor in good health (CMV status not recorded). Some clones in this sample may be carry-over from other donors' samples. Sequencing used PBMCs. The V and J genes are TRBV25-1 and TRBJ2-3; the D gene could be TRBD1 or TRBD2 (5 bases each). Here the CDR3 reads CASSETGRTDTQYF. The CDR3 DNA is TGTGCCAGCAGTGAAACGGGGCGCACAGATACGCAGTATTTT.